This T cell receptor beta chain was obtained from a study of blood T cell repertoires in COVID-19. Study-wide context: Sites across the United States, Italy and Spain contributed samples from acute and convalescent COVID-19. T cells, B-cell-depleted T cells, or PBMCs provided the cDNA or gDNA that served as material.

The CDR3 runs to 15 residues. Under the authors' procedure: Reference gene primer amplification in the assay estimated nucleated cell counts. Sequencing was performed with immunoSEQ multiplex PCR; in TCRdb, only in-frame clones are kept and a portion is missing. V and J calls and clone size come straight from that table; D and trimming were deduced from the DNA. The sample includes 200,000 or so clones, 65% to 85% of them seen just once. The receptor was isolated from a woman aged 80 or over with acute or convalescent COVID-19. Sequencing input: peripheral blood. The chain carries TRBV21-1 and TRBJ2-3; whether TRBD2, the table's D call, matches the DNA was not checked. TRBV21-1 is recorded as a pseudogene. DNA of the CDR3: TGTGCCCTAGCAGTAGCGGGAGTGAACACAGATACGCAGTATTTT. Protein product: CALAVAGVNTDTQYF.